Reported below is one TCR beta chain. An end of the junction differs from the germline gene, which may be a read error. The sample comes from a study of OX40 agonist ivuxolimab in advanced cancers. Study in general: The study treated patients with ivuxolimab, an agonistic anti-OX40 (CD134) antibody.

Germline CDR1 SSHAT, CDR2 FNYEAQ (reference sequence). CDR3 size: 15 residues. Some clones are missing from TCRdb's copy, which holds only in-frame ones; the method was immunoSEQ multiplex PCR. This table holds about 77,000 clones, around 90% found once. The sequencing here drew on CD4+ or CD8+ T cells sorted from blood, taken in a trial of the OX40 agonist ivuxolimab. The source of this sequence is an adult with an advanced solid tumor such as melanoma, head and neck, liver or kidney cancer. V gene TRBV7-7 combines with J gene TRBJ2-5, with 7 bases aligning to TRBD2. CDR3 coding DNA: TGTGCTAGCAGCTTAGGCGGGAGCGTGGACGAGACCCAGTACTTC. Translation: CASSLGGSVDETQYF.